The clone carrying this T cell receptor beta chain was observed a handful of times. No antigen is known for it. These data originate in a study of CD8 T cells in ankylosing spondylitis. TCRdb independently ran MiXCR on the 5' RACE reads; one entry per CDR3 protein. The top ten hold more than 0.5% of the sample, which has 700,000 to 1,000,000 distinct CDR3 sequences, 12% seen once. General study findings and limits: It appeared that ankylosing spondylitis blood was characterized by a TCR beta motif of eight highly homologous variants.

V was pared by 7 bases and J by 0 bases, with 13 bases between. The CDR3 length is 14 residues. Sequencing was carried out using blood, either unsorted or a sorted T cell fraction (not recorded which). The receptor's source is a male donor with ankylosing spondylitis. This sequence joins TRBV12-3 or TRBV12-4 and TRBJ2-7; D possibly matches TRBD1 or TRBD2 (5 bases each). CDR3 DNA sequence: TGTGCCAGCAACTTGAGGGGAGTCTCCTACGAGCAGTACTTC. Protein sequence: CASNLRGVSYEQYF.